These T cell receptor beta chains were read from a single sample in a study of blood T cell repertoires in COVID-19. The table came from immunoSEQ multiplex PCR; TCRdb's copy has only in-frame clones and leaves some out. The sample gives about 78,000 clones, 60% to 85% of which show up once; about 10% is in the top ten. The sample comprised peripheral blood. Receptor source: a human donor in a cohort sampled during active COVID-19. CDR3s include the opening cysteine and the closing phenylalanine or tryptophan. A D gene is named only where the DNA matches it firmly. The size entry is marked missing in some rows and otherwise reads once, few, many or a size class.

V gene	D gene	clone size	J gene	CDR3 DNA	CDR3 protein
TRBV7-6	.	.	TRBJ2-6	TGTGCCAGCAGCTTAGGTTTAGGGGGACCCTCTGGGGCCAACGTCCTGACTTTC	CASSLGLGGPSGANVLTF
TRBV2	TRBD2	.	TRBJ2-6	TGTGCCAGAAGATTTAGCGGGGGGGCCTCTGGGGCCAACGTCCTGACTTTC	CARRFSGGASGANVLTF
TRBV4-1	TRBD1	.	TRBJ2-7	TGCGCCAGCAGCACGACAGGGGCGGCCTACGAGCAGTACTTC	CASSTTGAAYEQYF
TRBV25-1	.	once	TRBJ1-6	TGTGCCAGCAGTGTCGGGGGTCTAGGTTCACCCCTCCACTTT	CASSVGGLGSPLHF
TRBV11-2	TRBD1	.	TRBJ1-2	TGTGCCAGCAGCTTAGTTGATGGGTCAGGGGGTGTGTATGGCTACACCTTC	CASSLVDGSGGVYGYTF
TRBV28	.	.	TRBJ1-2	TGTGCCAGCAGTCCCCCCGCTAACTATGGCTACACCTTC	CASSPPANYGYTF
TRBV11-2	.	once	TRBJ1-1	TGTGCCAGCAGCTTATTCACAGGGAAGGGGACTGAAGCTTTCTTT	CASSLFTGKGTEAFF
TRBV2	.	once	TRBJ1-1	TGTGCCAGCAGTGCACAGTTGGGGGGAAACACTGAAGCTTTCTTT	CASSAQLGGNTEAFF
TRBV5-6	TRBD1	once	TRBJ1-2	TGTGCCAGCAGCCTGCGACAGGGCTTTGGCTACACCTTC	CASSLRQGFGYTF
TRBV7-9	.	.	TRBJ2-3	TGTGCCAGCAGCCCCCCTGTGGTCCGGTCAGATACGCAGTATTTT	CASSPPVVRSDTQYF
TRBV11-3	.	.	TRBJ2-1	TGTGCCAGCAGATCCCGGACTTCCCCCTACAATGAGCAGTTCTTC	CASRSRTSPYNEQFF
TRBV5-4	TRBD1	.	TRBJ1-2	TGTGCCAGCAGCTTGTTTCAGGGGGCGTACTATGGCTACACCTTC	CASSLFQGAYYGYTF
TRBV10-1	TRBD2	.	TRBJ2-3	TGCGCCAGCAGTCGGACTAGCGGGGGCCACACAGATACGCAGTATTTT	CASSRTSGGHTDTQYF
TRBV6-1	TRBD2	once	TRBJ2-1	TGTGCCAGCAGTGCCAATAGCGGGGACCCCTACAATGAGCAGTTCTTC	CASSANSGDPYNEQFF
TRBV5-1	.	.	TRBJ1-5	TGCGCCAGCAGCCCCGGCAGGGGTGAGCAGCCCCAGCATTTT	CASSPGRGEQPQHF
TRBV5-1	TRBD1	.	TRBJ1-1	TGCGCCAGCAGCGTGGAGGGACAGGGGGTGTACGCGGCTTTCTTT	CASSVEGQGVYAAFF
TRBV19	.	.	TRBJ2-1	TGTGCCAGTAGCCCCGGGACAGGCGGCGCTGGCGGGGGGGCCGACAATGAGCAGTTCTTC	CASSPGTGGAGGGADNEQFF